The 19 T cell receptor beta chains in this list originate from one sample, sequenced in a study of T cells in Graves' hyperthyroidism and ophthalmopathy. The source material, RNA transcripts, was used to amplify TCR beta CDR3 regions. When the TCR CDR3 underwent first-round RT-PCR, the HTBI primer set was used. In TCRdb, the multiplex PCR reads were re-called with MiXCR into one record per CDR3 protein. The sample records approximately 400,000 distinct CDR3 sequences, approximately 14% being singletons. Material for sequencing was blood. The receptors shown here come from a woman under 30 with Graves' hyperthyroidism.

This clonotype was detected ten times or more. The CDR3 nucleotides read TGTGCCAGCTCACCCCCCCAGGGGGGTTCCTACAATGAGCAGTTCTTC. The encoded protein is CASSPPQGGSYNEQFF. The J gene is TRBJ2-1, the V gene TRBV18; D perhaps matches TRBD1 (7 bases). CDR3 length: 16 residues. V was trimmed by 3 bases and J by 1 base, leaving 13 bases between them. Germline CDR1 is KGHSH and CDR2 is LQKENI.

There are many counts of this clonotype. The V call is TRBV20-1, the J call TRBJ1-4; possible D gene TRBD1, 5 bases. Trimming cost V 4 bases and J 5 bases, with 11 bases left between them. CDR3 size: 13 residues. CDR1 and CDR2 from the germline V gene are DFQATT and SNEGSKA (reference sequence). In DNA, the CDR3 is TGCAGTGCTACCGGGGCGGGGAATGAAAAACTGTTTTTT. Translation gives CSATGAGNEKLFF.

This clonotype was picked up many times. Here the CDR3 DNA reads TGTGCCAGCAGTTTTTCTAGCGGCTCCTACAATGAGCAGTTCTTC. Translation: CASSFSSGSYNEQFF. This sequence joins TRBV12-3 or TRBV12-4 and TRBJ2-1; 7 bases fit TRBD2. V was pared by 3 bases and J by 0 bases, with 2 bases of the junction left unmatched. The CDR3 consists of 15 residues.

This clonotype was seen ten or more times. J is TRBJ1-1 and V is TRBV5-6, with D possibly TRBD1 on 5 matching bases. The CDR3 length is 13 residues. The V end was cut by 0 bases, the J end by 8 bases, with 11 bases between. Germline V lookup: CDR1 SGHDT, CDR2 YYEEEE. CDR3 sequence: CASSLEGPGEAFF. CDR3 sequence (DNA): TGTGCCAGCAGCTTGGAGGGGCCCGGAGAAGCTTTCTTT.

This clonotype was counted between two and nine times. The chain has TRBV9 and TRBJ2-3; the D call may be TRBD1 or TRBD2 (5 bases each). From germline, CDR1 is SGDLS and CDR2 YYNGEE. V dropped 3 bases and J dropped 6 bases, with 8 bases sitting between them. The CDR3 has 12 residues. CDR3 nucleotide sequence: TGTGCCAGCAGCGCGGGGCTGGATACGCAGTATTTT. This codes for CASSAGLDTQYF.

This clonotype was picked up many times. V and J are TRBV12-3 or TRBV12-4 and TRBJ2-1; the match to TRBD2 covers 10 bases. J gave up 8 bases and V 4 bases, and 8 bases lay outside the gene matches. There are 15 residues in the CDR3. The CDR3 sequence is CASSWLAGDRDEQFF. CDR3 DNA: TGTGCCAGCAGTTGGCTAGCGGGGGATCGCGATGAGCAGTTCTTC.

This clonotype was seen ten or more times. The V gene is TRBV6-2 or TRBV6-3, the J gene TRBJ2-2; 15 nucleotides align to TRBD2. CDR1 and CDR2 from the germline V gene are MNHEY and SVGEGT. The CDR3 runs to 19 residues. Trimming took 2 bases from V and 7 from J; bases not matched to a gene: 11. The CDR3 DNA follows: TGTGCCAGCAGTTACACTGGGGGACTAGCGGGAGGAGCCGGCGGGGAGCTGTTTTTT. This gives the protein CASSYTGGLAGGAGGELFF.

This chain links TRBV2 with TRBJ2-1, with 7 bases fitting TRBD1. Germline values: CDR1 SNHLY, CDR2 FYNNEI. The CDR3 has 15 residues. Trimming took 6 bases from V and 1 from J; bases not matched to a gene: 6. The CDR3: CASRTGQISYNEQFF. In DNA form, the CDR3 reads TGTGCCAGCAGGACGGGACAGATATCCTACAATGAGCAGTTCTTC.

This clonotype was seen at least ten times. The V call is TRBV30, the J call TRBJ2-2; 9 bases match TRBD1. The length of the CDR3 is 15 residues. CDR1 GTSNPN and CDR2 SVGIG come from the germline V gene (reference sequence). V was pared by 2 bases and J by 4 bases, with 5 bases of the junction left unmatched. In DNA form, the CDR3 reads TGTGCCTGGAGTCCGGGACAGGGATTCACCGGGGAGCTGTTTTTT. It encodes CAWSPGQGFTGELFF.

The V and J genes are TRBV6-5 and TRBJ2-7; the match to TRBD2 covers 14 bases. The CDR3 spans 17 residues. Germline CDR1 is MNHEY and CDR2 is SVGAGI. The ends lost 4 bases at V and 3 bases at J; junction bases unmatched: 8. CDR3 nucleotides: TGTGCCAGCAGTTCTCGGACTAGCGGGAGGTTCAACTACGAGCAGTACTTC. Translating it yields CASSSRTSGRFNYEQYF.

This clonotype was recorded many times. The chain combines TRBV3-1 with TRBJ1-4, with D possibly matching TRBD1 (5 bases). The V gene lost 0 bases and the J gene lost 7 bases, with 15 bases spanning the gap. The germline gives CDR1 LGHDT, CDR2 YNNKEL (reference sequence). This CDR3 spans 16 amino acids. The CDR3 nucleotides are TGTGCCAGCAGCCAAGAGCAGGGAGGGGCGAGTGAAAAACTGTTTTTT. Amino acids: CASSQEQGGASEKLFF. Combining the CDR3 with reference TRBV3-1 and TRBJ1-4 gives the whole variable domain DTAVSQTPKYLVTQMGNDKSIKCEQNLGHDTMYWYKQDSKKFLKIMFSYNNKELIINETVPNRFSPKSPDKAHLNLHINSLELGDSAVYFCASSQEQGGASEKLFFGSGTQLSVL.

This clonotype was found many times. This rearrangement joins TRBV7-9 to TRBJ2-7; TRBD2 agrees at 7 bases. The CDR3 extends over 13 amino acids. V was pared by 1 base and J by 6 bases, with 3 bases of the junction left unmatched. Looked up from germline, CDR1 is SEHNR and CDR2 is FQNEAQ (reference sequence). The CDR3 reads CASSLEWGGEQYF. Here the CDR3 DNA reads TGTGCCAGCAGCTTAGAATGGGGGGGCGAGCAGTACTTC.

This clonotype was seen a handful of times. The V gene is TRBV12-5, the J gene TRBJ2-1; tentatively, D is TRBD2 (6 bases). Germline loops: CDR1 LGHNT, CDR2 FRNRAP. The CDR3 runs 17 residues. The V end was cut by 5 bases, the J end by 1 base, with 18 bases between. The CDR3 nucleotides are TGTGCTAGTGGTCCGGCGATGATAGCGGTTTCCTACAATGAGCAGTTCTTC. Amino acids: CASGPAMIAVSYNEQFF.

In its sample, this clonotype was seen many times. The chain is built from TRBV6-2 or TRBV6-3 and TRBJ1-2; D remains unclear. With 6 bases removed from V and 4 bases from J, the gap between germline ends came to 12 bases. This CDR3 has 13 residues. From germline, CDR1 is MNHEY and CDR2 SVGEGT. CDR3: CASSPFVPYGYTF. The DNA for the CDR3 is TGTGCCAGCAGCCCCTTTGTACCCTATGGCTACACCTTC.

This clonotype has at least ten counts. The CDR3 bases are TGCGCCAGCTCTCGGACTAGCCAAACCTCAAACACCGGGGAGCTGTTTTTT. Translation gives CASSRTSQTSNTGELFF. The chain recombines TRBV5-1 with TRBJ2-2; TRBD2 agrees at 8 bases. V lost 7 bases and J lost 2; bases outside the gene matches: 13. Germline V CDR1 and CDR2: SGHRS, YFSETQ. There are 17 residues in the CDR3.

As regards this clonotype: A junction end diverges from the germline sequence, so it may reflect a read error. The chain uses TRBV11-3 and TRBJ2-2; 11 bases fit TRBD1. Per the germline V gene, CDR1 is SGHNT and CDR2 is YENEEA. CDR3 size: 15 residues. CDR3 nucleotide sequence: TGTGCCAGCAGCTCATGGACAGGGGGCTCCGGGGAGCTGTTCTTT. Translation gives CASSSWTGGSGELFF.

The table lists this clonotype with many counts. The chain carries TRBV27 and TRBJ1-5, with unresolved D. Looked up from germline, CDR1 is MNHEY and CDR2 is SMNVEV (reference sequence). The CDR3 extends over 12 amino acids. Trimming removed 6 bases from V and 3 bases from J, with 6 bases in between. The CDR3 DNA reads TGTGCCAGCAGGCGGAACAATCAGCCCCAGCATTTT. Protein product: CASRRNNQPQHF.

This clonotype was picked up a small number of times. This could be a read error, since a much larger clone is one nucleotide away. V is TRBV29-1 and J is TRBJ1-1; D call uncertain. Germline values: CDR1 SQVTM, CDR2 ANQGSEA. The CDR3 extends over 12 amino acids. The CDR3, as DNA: TGCAACGTTGAGGTGGGTGACACTGAAGCTTTCTTT. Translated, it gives CNVEVGDTEAFF.

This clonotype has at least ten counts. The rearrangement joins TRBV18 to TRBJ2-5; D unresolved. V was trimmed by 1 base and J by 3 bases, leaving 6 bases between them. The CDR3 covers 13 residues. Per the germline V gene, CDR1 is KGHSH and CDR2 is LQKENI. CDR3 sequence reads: CASSPRNEETQYF. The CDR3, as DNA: TGTGCCAGCTCACCACGGAACGAAGAGACCCAGTACTTC.